The rows below give T cell receptor beta chains drawn from one sample of a study of shared clonotypes between healthy human individuals. Sequencing used immunoSEQ multiplex PCR; TCRdb keeps in-frame clones, though not all of them. The data contain 2,500,000 or so clones, around 93% of them singletons. Sequences were obtained from naive CD4+ T cells from PBMCs. The receptor set was obtained from a young man in good health. Some clones in this sample may be carry-over from other donors' samples. The CDR3 runs from the conserved cysteine through the conserved F or W. Fields, in order: V gene, D gene, clone size, J gene, CDR3 protein, CDR3 DNA. The D gene is left open where the match is weak. Size is omitted from some rows. Given values are once, few, many or a class for expanded clones.

TRBV28	-	-	TRBJ2-7	CASSFYPPSASYEQYF	TGTGCCAGCAGTTTCTACCCGCCTTCTGCCTCCTACGAGCAGTACTTC
TRBV5-1	TRBD2	-	TRBJ2-7	CASSLAVAGTYEQYF	TGCGCCAGCAGCTTGGCGGTAGCGGGGACCTACGAGCAGTACTTC
TRBV7-2	-	-	TRBJ2-1	CASSFGLHPNEQFF	TGTGCCAGCAGCTTCGGACTCCACCCCAATGAGCAGTTCTTC
TRBV7-3	-	few	TRBJ1-2	CASSSEPRGGYGYTF	TGTGCCAGCAGCTCCGAACCCAGGGGAGGCTATGGCTACACCTTC
TRBV10-3	TRBD1	-	TRBJ1-1	CAIRTGTGENTEAFF	TGTGCCATCAGAACCGGGACAGGGGAAAACACTGAAGCTTTCTTT
TRBV30	TRBD1	-	TRBJ2-2	CAWSGLDRGANTGELFF	TGTGCCTGGAGTGGATTGGACAGGGGGGCGAACACCGGGGAGCTGTTTTTT
TRBV11-1	-	-	TRBJ2-7	CASSWGLTGYYEQYF	TGTGCCAGCAGCTGGGGGCTTACAGGGTACTACGAGCAGTACTTC
TRBV6-1	-	-	TRBJ2-3	CASSERHADTQYF	TGTGCCAGCAGTGAAAGACACGCAGATACGCAGTATTTT
TRBV28	-	-	TRBJ1-1	CASSFRIGYTEAFF	TGTGCCAGCAGTTTCCGTATTGGGTACACTGAAGCTTTCTTT
TRBV5-1	-	-	TRBJ1-2	CASSLDSGSGGYTF	TGCGCCAGCAGTCTCGATAGCGGATCAGGCGGCTACACCTTC
TRBV18	-	-	TRBJ1-1	CASSPTFQENEAFF	TGTGCCAGCTCACCAACGTTCCAGGAAAATGAAGCTTTCTTT
TRBV11-1	TRBD1	few	TRBJ1-1	CASSLRTGNTEAFF	TGTGCCAGCAGCCTTCGGACAGGAAACACTGAAGCTTTCTTT
TRBV11-3	TRBD2	-	TRBJ2-7	CASSPGTSGSYEQYF	TGTGCCAGCAGCCCCGGGACTAGCGGGAGTTACGAGCAGTACTTC
TRBV7-9	TRBD1	-	TRBJ2-2	CASSPKGQGGPGELFF	TGTGCCAGCAGCCCAAAAGGACAGGGGGGACCCGGGGAGCTGTTTTTT
TRBV19	-	-	TRBJ2-1	CASNPGDSYNEQFF	TGTGCCAGTAACCCAGGGGATAGCTACAATGAGCAGTTCTTC
TRBV30	-	-	TRBJ2-7	CAWDRDLRYEQYF	TGTGCCTGGGACCGGGATCTTAGGTACGAGCAGTACTTC
TRBV4-1	TRBD2	-	TRBJ2-5	CASSQDATSRETQYF	TGCGCCAGCAGCCAAGATGCGACTAGCCGAGAGACCCAGTACTTC
TRBV18	-	-	TRBJ1-1	CASSQDSSEAFF	TGTGCCAGCTCACAGGACAGTTCCGAAGCTTTCTTT
TRBV7-2	TRBD2	-	TRBJ2-1	CASSLGLGTSVNEQFF	TGTGCCAGCAGCTTAGGACTCGGGACTAGCGTCAATGAGCAGTTCTTC
TRBV13	TRBD1	once	TRBJ2-1	CASSSWTGPNEQFF	TGTGCCAGCAGCTCCTGGACAGGGCCCAATGAGCAGTTCTTC
TRBV7-6	-	-	TRBJ2-3	CASSQFEESDTQYF	TGTGCCAGCAGCCAATTTGAGGAGTCAGATACGCAGTATTTT
TRBV9	TRBD2	-	TRBJ2-2	CASSLREGSGELFF	TGTGCCAGCAGCTTAAGGGAGGGGAGCGGGGAGCTGTTTTTT
TRBV11-3	-	-	TRBJ2-7	CASSLGPSSEQYF	TGTGCCAGCAGCTTAGGGCCGTCGTCCGAGCAGTACTTC
TRBV15	-	-	TRBJ1-2	CATSRDRQNYGYTF	TGTGCCACCAGCAGAGATCGGCAGAACTATGGCTACACCTTC
TRBV7-2	-	-	TRBJ2-2	CASTTSRTGELFF	TGTGCCAGCACCACATCCCGTACCGGGGAGCTGTTTTTT
TRBV30	TRBD2	once	TRBJ2-5	CAWSGIREDHLRETQYF	TGTGCCTGGAGTGGCATACGGGAGGACCACTTAAGAGAGACCCAGTACTTC
TRBV6-5	TRBD1	-	TRBJ2-7	CASSYTGQTYEQYF	TGTGCCAGCAGTTACACGGGACAGACCTACGAGCAGTACTTC
TRBV11-1	TRBD2	-	TRBJ2-5	CASSSPTSGGRETQYF	TGTGCCAGCAGCTCTCCGACTAGCGGGGGGCGGGAGACCCAGTACTTC
TRBV6-1	-	-	TRBJ2-3	CASTAGTPTDTQYF	TGTGCCAGCACCGCCGGGACACCCACAGATACGCAGTATTTT
TRBV29-1	-	-	TRBJ1-2	CSVEQVYGYTF	TGCAGCGTTGAACAGGTATATGGCTACACCTTC
TRBV5-1	-	-	TRBJ2-5	CASSAKGETQYF	TGCGCCAGCAGCGCGAAAGGAGAGACCCAGTACTTC
TRBV6-5	-	-	TRBJ2-1	CASKAEQRFNEQFF	TGTGCCAGCAAAGCTGAGCAGCGGTTCAATGAGCAGTTCTTC
TRBV6-5	TRBD2	-	TRBJ2-1	CASSYVGLAGGSEQFF	TGTGCCAGCAGTTACGTTGGGCTAGCGGGAGGCAGTGAGCAGTTCTTC
TRBV7-6	-	-	TRBJ1-5	CASSLRGGNQPQHF	TGTGCCAGCAGCTTGCGGGGGGGCAATCAGCCCCAGCATTTT
TRBV6-6	-	-	TRBJ1-5	CASSSSDADRNQPQHF	TGTGCCAGCAGTTCCTCGGACGCGGACCGTAATCAGCCCCAGCATTTT
TRBV29-1	TRBD2	-	TRBJ2-1	CSVGEGLAGGRYNEQFF	TGCAGCGTTGGTGAGGGACTAGCGGGAGGACGCTACAATGAGCAGTTCTTC
TRBV11-2	-	-	TRBJ2-3	CASSIQGTQYF	TGTGCCAGCAGTATACAGGGAACGCAGTATTTT
TRBV5-4	-	-	TRBJ2-7	CASSPGSRAYEQYF	TGTGCCAGCAGCCCAGGGTCCCGAGCCTACGAGCAGTACTTC
TRBV6-5	-	-	TRBJ2-7	CASSSPGRDYYEQYF	TGTGCCAGCAGTTCCCCAGGTAGAGATTACTACGAGCAGTACTTC
TRBV6-1	-	-	TRBJ1-5	CASSPGGASPQPQHF	TGTGCCAGCAGCCCCGGTGGGGCGAGCCCCCAGCCCCAGCATTTT
TRBV19	TRBD1	-	TRBJ1-2	CASSNQGTGFYGYTF	TGTGCCAGTAGTAACCAGGGGACAGGGTTCTATGGCTACACCTTC
TRBV6-6	-	-	TRBJ2-6	CASSTRDSGANVLTF	TGTGCCAGCAGTACCAGGGACTCTGGGGCCAACGTCCTGACTTTC
TRBV28	TRBD1	-	TRBJ1-2	CASSQNPGQAYGYTF	TGTGCCAGCAGTCAAAACCCGGGACAGGCATATGGCTACACCTTC
TRBV7-2	TRBD1	once	TRBJ1-2	CASSLGGQGLYGYTF	TGTGCCAGCAGCTTAGGGGGACAGGGGTTATATGGCTACACCTTC
TRBV2	TRBD2	-	TRBJ2-1	CASIPTTSGSSEFF	TGTGCCAGCATTCCAACGACTAGCGGGTCCTCTGAGTTCTTC
TRBV19	TRBD1	-	TRBJ2-7	CASRTRDRESEQYF	TGTGCCAGTAGGACCCGGGACAGGGAAAGCGAGCAGTACTTC
TRBV7-2	TRBD2	-	TRBJ2-1	CASSLVGLEYNEQFF	TGTGCCAGCAGCTTAGTGGGACTAGAATACAATGAGCAGTTCTTC
TRBV28	-	-	TRBJ1-2	CASSLSANYGYTF	TGTGCCAGCAGTTTAAGCGCTAACTATGGCTACACCTTC
TRBV4-1	TRBD2	-	TRBJ2-5	CASSQVSGRGGETQYF	TGCGCCAGCAGCCAGGTGAGCGGGAGAGGAGGGGAGACCCAGTACTTC
TRBV30	TRBD1	-	TRBJ1-2	CAWSTDRGSYGYTF	TGTGCCTGGAGTACAGACAGGGGAAGTTATGGCTACACCTTC
TRBV18	-	-	TRBJ2-4	CASSPPGASKNIQYF	TGTGCCAGCTCACCCCCGGGAGCGTCGAAGAACATTCAGTACTTC